The 18 T cell receptor beta chains in this list originate from one sample, sequenced in a study of blood T cells in healthy people across ages. Sample-barcoded 5' priming and a J-beta primer mix drove a second PCR of about 6 to 12 cycles. TCRdb re-called the 5' RACE reads through MiXCR, storing one row per CDR3 protein. This sample has hundreds of thousands of distinct CDR3 sequences, with approximately 49% found just once. Source material: blood. The receptors stem from a woman aged 55-69 years in good health.

This clonotype was observed a few times. The chain carries TRBV6-1 and TRBJ2-7; 8 nucleotides agree with TRBD2. Trimming took 2 bases from V and 0 from J; bases not matched to a gene: 15. The length of the CDR3 is 19 residues. Germline lookup yields CDR1 MNHNS and CDR2 SASEGT. The CDR3 DNA sequence: TGTGCCAGCAGTGAAATCTTTTACTGGTCGACTAGCGACTCCTACGAGCAGTACTTC. The encoded protein is CASSEIFYWSTSDSYEQYF.

The rearrangement links TRBV7-2 to TRBJ2-7; TRBD2 matches at 12 bases. This CDR3 region has 15 residues. Germline-derived CDR1 and CDR2 are SGHTA and FQGNSA. V shed 4 bases and J 0 bases; nucleotides not matched to a gene: 1. In DNA form, the CDR3 reads TGTGCCAGCAGCTCTAGCGGGAGGGACTCCTACGAGCAGTACTTC. Protein sequence: CASSSSGRDSYEQYF.

The chain carries TRBV24-1 and TRBJ2-1; D ambiguous. CDR3 length: 15 amino acids. Germline V gene sequence: CDR1 KGHDR, CDR2 SFDVKD. Trimming left V 1 base short and J 8 bases short, with 14 bases between. In DNA, the CDR3 is TGTGCCACCAGTGATTTAGGGCCAGGTGGCCATGAGCAGTTCTTC. This encodes CATSDLGPGGHEQFF.

The CDR3 sequence: CASSEALLAARKQFF. The CDR3 DNA sequence: TGTGCCAGCAGTGAAGCGTTGCTAGCGGCCCGTAAGCAGTTCTTC. V usage is TRBV2 and J usage is TRBJ2-1, with 7 bases aligning to TRBD2. The CDR3 runs 15 residues. After removal of 0 bases from V and 11 bases from J, the junction contained 10 bases not matched to a gene. CDR1 is SNHLY, CDR2 FYNNEI, per germline.

V gene TRBV9 combines with J gene TRBJ2-5, with D possibly matching TRBD1 (5 bases). The CDR3 spans 16 residues. Trimming shortened V by 0 bases and J by 11 bases, and 23 bases separated the two germline ends. Germline V gene data show CDR1 as SGDLS and CDR2 as YYNGEE. The CDR3 coding sequence is TGTGCCAGCAGCGTAGAGGGGAACTCCCTCTACAATGAGCAGTACTTC. It codes for CASSVEGNSLYNEQYF.

V is TRBV12-3 or TRBV12-4 and J is TRBJ2-4; D is ambiguous. The V end lost 3 bases, the J end lost 5 bases, and 14 bases lay between the germline ends. There are 15 residues in the CDR3. DNA for the CDR3: TGTGCCAGCAGTTTGTCAGGTAATACCGAAAACATTCAGTACTTC. It yields the protein CASSLSGNTENIQYF.

This clonotype was detected a few times. This rearrangement joins TRBV20-1 to TRBJ2-7; D not resolved. Germline V gene data show CDR1 as DFQATT and CDR2 as SNEGSKA (reference sequence). The CDR3 consists of 12 residues. The germline V and J ends were trimmed by 1 base and 3 bases, with 7 bases remaining between them. CDR3 protein: CSARGVGYEQYF. As DNA, the CDR3 is TGCAGTGCTAGAGGGGTCGGCTACGAGCAGTACTTC.

The rearrangement joins TRBV20-1 to TRBJ2-1; 8 bases align to TRBD2. This CDR3 spans 15 amino acids. Germline CDR1 DFQATT, CDR2 SNEGSKA (reference sequence). V was pared by 0 bases and J by 7 bases, with 8 bases of the junction left unmatched. The CDR3 reads CSARDSRGGKNEQFF. For the CDR3, the DNA is TGCAGTGCTAGAGATTCCCGGGGGGGGAAGAATGAGCAGTTCTTC.

The genes are TRBV5-1 and TRBJ1-2, with unresolved D. The CDR3 totals 14 residues. CDR1 and CDR2 (germline): SGHRS, YFSETQ. V was clipped by 0 bases and J by 3 bases, with 9 bases between them. The CDR3 sequence: CASSLGAVYYGYTF. For the CDR3, the DNA is TGCGCCAGCAGCTTGGGGGCAGTATACTATGGCTACACCTTC.

This clonotype came up once. The rearrangement links TRBV10-3 to TRBJ1-4; 9 positions agree with TRBD1. The V segment lost 5 bases and the J segment 6 bases; nucleotides outside the gene matches: 4. The CDR3 totals 14 residues. CDR1 is ENHRY, CDR2 SYGVKD, per germline. The CDR3 region is CAISTGTGYEKLFF. The CDR3 DNA sequence: TGTGCCATCAGTACCGGGACAGGGTATGAAAAACTGTTTTTT.

This chain links TRBV6-2 or TRBV6-3 with TRBJ2-1, with 12 bases fitting TRBD2. The germline V gene encodes CDR1 MNHEY and CDR2 SVGEGT. The trim removed 6 bases at V and 1 base at J, leaving 4 bases unmatched. The CDR3 covers 16 residues. The CDR3 sequence is CASRRTSGGSYNEQFF. Here the CDR3 DNA reads TGTGCCAGCAGGCGTACTAGCGGGGGGTCCTACAATGAGCAGTTCTTC.

V and J are TRBV28 and TRBJ2-3, with a weak D call TRBD2 (6 bases). V lost 7 bases, J lost 2 bases, and 13 bases lay in between. This CDR3 contains 14 residues. Germline CDR1 MDHEN, CDR2 SYDVKM. CDR3 residues: CASKERVHTDTQYF. CDR3 DNA: TGTGCCAGCAAGGAGCGGGTCCACACAGATACGCAGTATTTT.

This rearrangement joins TRBV10-1 to TRBJ2-1, with TRBD1 matching over 8 bases. Germline CDR1 WNHNN, CDR2 SYGVQD (reference sequence). The CDR3 is made up of 17 amino acids. V lost 0 bases and J lost 10; bases outside the gene matches: 14. The DNA for the CDR3 is TGCGCCAGCAGTGAGTCCAAGATATTGACAGGGGCCGGCGAGCAGTTCTTC. Translating gives CASSESKILTGAGEQFF.

This chain uses TRBV27 with TRBJ2-4; 11 positions match TRBD2. The better agreement between TRBJ2-7 and the DNA end casts doubt on the J call. The V gene's germline CDR1 is MNHEY and CDR2 SMNVEV (reference sequence). The CDR3 runs 15 residues. CDR3 loop: CASSLKHTSGSEQYF. The DNA of the CDR3 is TGTGCCAGCAGCCTCAAACACACTAGCGGGAGCGAGCAGTACTTC.

V is TRBV6-2 or TRBV6-3 and J is TRBJ2-7; D remains ambiguous. V was pared by 7 bases and J by 7 bases, with 11 bases between. CDR3 size: 11 residues. Germline V lookup: CDR1 MNHEY, CDR2 SVGEGT. The CDR3 DNA is TGTGCCAGCACTGACCGGTGGGAGCAGTACTTC. This encodes CASTDRWEQYF.

This clonotype is labeled medium-sized (0.01 to 0.1%). The CDR3 protein is CSVELGQGTYEQYF. The CDR3 coding sequence is TGCAGCGTTGAATTAGGACAGGGTACTTACGAGCAGTACTTC. This chain connects TRBV29-1 to TRBJ2-7, with 8 bases identical to TRBD1. The V gene end was trimmed by 2 bases and the J gene end by 4 bases; junction bases not matched to a gene: 7. Germline V gene sequence: CDR1 SQVTM, CDR2 ANQGSEA. This CDR3 spans 14 amino acids.

The rearrangement links TRBV28 to TRBJ2-4; 7 positions match TRBD2. The DNA end lines up better with TRBJ2-7; the J call may be wrong. This CDR3 has 16 amino acids. The germline CDR1 and CDR2 sequences are MDHEN and SYDVKM. The CDR3, as DNA: TGTGCCAGCAGGAGGTTAGGGGCGGGAGCAGCCTACGAGCAGTACTTC. Translated: CASRRLGAGAAYEQYF.

The chain carries TRBV6-2 or TRBV6-3 and TRBJ2-7; 7 nucleotides match TRBD1. V shed 6 bases, J shed 6 bases, and the junction held 5 bases outside the gene matches. The CDR3 has 12 residues. CDR1 and CDR2 (germline): MNHEY, SVGEGT. The CDR3 protein is CASRETGIEQYF. CDR3 coding DNA: TGTGCCAGCAGAGAGACAGGGATCGAGCAGTACTTC.